The 19 T cell receptor beta chains presented below share a single source sample, sequenced in a study of cytomegalovirus exposure and HLA in healthy donors. The PCR employed 60 Vbeta primers together with 13 Jbeta primers. Assay: immunoSEQ multiplex PCR; the TCRdb copy retains only in-frame clones and omits some. Seen here are around 180,000 clones, 75% to 80% observed once, and the top ten hold around 5.9%. The sequenced material came from PBMCs. These receptors all stem from a young woman in good health and CMV-seropositive.

V is TRBV19 and J is TRBJ2-1; no clear D. Germline V gene data show CDR1 as LNHDA and CDR2 as SQIVND (reference sequence). CDR3 length: 15 residues. Trimming stripped 1 base from V and 7 bases from J, with 14 bases between. Written as DNA, the CDR3 is TGTGCCAGTAGTATAGGAGATTCTTATCGGAATGAGCAGTTCTTC. Encoded protein: CASSIGDSYRNEQFF. The full variable domain, completed using reference TRBV19 and TRBJ2-1, is DGGITQSPKYLFRKEGQNVTLSCEQNLNHDAMYWYRQDPGQGLRLIYYSQIVNDFQKGDIAEGYSVSREKKESFPLTVTSAQKNPTAFYLCASSIGDSYRNEQFFGPGTRLTVL.

V and J are TRBV10-3 and TRBJ1-2; the D gene is possibly TRBD1 (5 bases). From germline, CDR1 is ENHRY and CDR2 SYGVKD. This CDR3 comprises 13 residues. V was clipped by 8 bases and J by 0 bases, with 10 bases between them. CDR3 protein: CAIRQTANYGYTF. In DNA form, the CDR3 reads TGTGCCATCCGGCAGACAGCTAACTATGGCTACACCTTC.

The chain has TRBV7-9 and TRBJ1-1, with D unresolved. Trimming removed 5 bases from V and 5 bases from J, with 15 bases in between. CDR1 is SEHNR and CDR2 is FQNEAQ in the germline V gene (reference sequence). CDR3 length equals 14 residues. The CDR3 loop is CASSPPSPGTEAFF. CDR3 nucleotides: TGTGCCAGCAGCCCCCCTTCGCCCGGGACTGAAGCTTTCTTT.

V usage is TRBV4-3 and J usage is TRBJ1-6; D remains ambiguous. V was trimmed by 0 bases and J by 6 bases, leaving 3 bases between them. Germline CDR1 LGHNA, CDR2 YSLEER. The CDR3 sequence is 13 residues long. The CDR3 is CASSQDRNSPLHF. The CDR3 region has the DNA TGCGCCAGCAGCCAAGATCGTAATTCACCCCTCCACTTT.

The chain combines TRBV9 with TRBJ1-4; 7 bases are a match to TRBD1. The CDR3 runs 14 residues. With V trimmed by 5 bases and J by 0 bases, 1 base remained unmatched. CDR1 SGDLS and CDR2 YYNGEE come from the germline V gene. CDR3 amino acids: CASSQGATNEKLFF. As DNA, the CDR3 is TGTGCCAGCAGTCAGGGGGCAACTAATGAAAAACTGTTTTTT.

V is TRBV2 and J is TRBJ2-3; D perhaps matches TRBD1 (6 bases). The CDR3 extends over 15 amino acids. Germline lookup yields CDR1 SNHLY and CDR2 FYNNEI. Trimming pared 8 bases from V and 3 bases from J, leaving 18 bases between. This CDR3 reads CASRDTAGGTDTQYF. The DNA of the CDR3 is TGTGCCAGCCGGGACACCGCGGGTGGAACAGATACGCAGTATTTT.

The chain has TRBV9 and TRBJ1-1, with 9 bases aligning to TRBD1. The CDR3 is 17 residues long. In germline, CDR1 is SGDLS, CDR2 YYNGEE. Trimming took 0 bases from V and 0 from J; bases not matched to a gene: 6. The CDR3 spells CASSVAGDRGMNTEAFF. The CDR3 DNA reads as TGTGCCAGCAGCGTAGCTGGAGACAGGGGGATGAACACTGAAGCTTTCTTT.

The chain links TRBV7-9 to TRBJ2-7; weak D call: TRBD2 (6 bases). This CDR3 contains 15 residues. Germline V lookup: CDR1 SEHNR, CDR2 FQNEAQ (reference sequence). V was pared by 4 bases and J by 2 bases, with 15 bases between. The CDR3 DNA reads TGTGCCAGCAGCTCGACTAGTGCCTTACCCTACGAGCAGTACTTC. Protein product: CASSSTSALPYEQYF. Variable domain in full (rest from reference TRBV7-9 and TRBJ2-7): DTGVSQNPRHKITKRGQNVTFRCDPISEHNRLYWYRQTLGQGPEFLTYFQNEAQLEKSRLLSDRFSAERPKGSFSTLEIQRTEQGDSAMYLCASSSTSALPYEQYFGPGTRLTVT.

This clone was seen once. The chain couples TRBV2 to TRBJ1-2; 7 bases fit TRBD1. J gave up 7 bases and V 6 bases, and 8 bases lay outside the gene matches. Germline lookup yields CDR1 SNHLY and CDR2 FYNNEI. The length of the CDR3 is 13 residues. CDR3 DNA sequence: TGTGCCAGCAGGGTAGACAGGGTGGTTGGCTACACCTTC. Translated, it gives CASRVDRVVGYTF. The entire variable domain, with the rest obtained from reference TRBV2 and TRBJ1-2, is as follows: EPEVTQTPSHQVTQMGQEVILRCVPISNHLYFYWYRQILGQKVEFLVSFYNNEISEKSEIFDDQFSVERPDGSNFTLKIRSTKLEDSAMYFCASRVDRVVGYTFGSGTRLTVV.

This sequence joins TRBV5-1 and TRBJ2-6, with D perhaps TRBD2 (6 bases). V dropped 1 base and J dropped 1 base, with 12 bases sitting between them. The CDR3 consists of 17 residues. Germline V gene data show CDR1 as SGHRS and CDR2 as YFSETQ. CDR3: CASSLTGGVSGANVLTF. The CDR3 region has the DNA TGCGCCAGCAGCTTGACTGGAGGGGTGTCTGGGGCCAACGTCCTGACTTTC. The full variable domain, completed using reference TRBV5-1 and TRBJ2-6, is KAGVTQTPRYLIKTRGQQVTLSCSPISGHRSVSWYQQTPGQGLQFLFEYFSETQRNKGNFPGRFSGRQFSNSRSEMNVSTLELGDSALYLCASSLTGGVSGANVLTFGAGSRLTVL.

As DNA, the CDR3 is TGTGCCAGCAGCAACTACCCACGTCAAGAGACCCAGTACTTC. It codes for CASSNYPRQETQYF. V is TRBV7-9 and J is TRBJ2-5; no definite D call. The CDR3 has 14 residues. Germline CDR1 SEHNR, CDR2 FQNEAQ (reference sequence). The V end lost 5 bases, the J end lost 2 bases, and 12 bases lay between the germline ends.

This chain links TRBV10-1 with TRBJ1-1; D unclear. The V gene's germline CDR1 is WNHNN and CDR2 SYGVQD (reference sequence). CDR3 length: 16 residues. Trimming took off 5 bases at V and 4 bases at J, with 20 bases between the two ends. The CDR3 DNA reads TGCGCCAGCAGTCCCGGGGAGTCTACTCGGAGCACTGAAGCTTTCTTT. Residues: CASSPGESTRSTEAFF.

The chain couples TRBV19 to TRBJ1-2; no clear D. V shed 3 bases and J shed 6 bases, with 8 bases lying between them. Looked up from germline, CDR1 is LNHDA and CDR2 is SQIVND (reference sequence). The CDR3 totals 12 residues. CDR3 protein: CASSIQDNGYTF. CDR3 DNA: TGTGCCAGTAGTATTCAGGATAATGGCTACACCTTC.

The chain couples TRBV19 to TRBJ1-1, with 8 nucleotides matching TRBD1. V trimming: 3 bases; J trimming: 1 base; junction bases outside the gene matches: 4. CDR3 size: 15 residues. Germline V gene sequence: CDR1 LNHDA, CDR2 SQIVND (reference sequence). In DNA, the CDR3 is TGTGCCAGTAGTATGTCAGGGGGCGCGAACACTGAAGCTTTCTTT. Its protein is CASSMSGGANTEAFF.

V usage is TRBV29-1 and J usage is TRBJ2-7, with 7 nucleotides matching TRBD1. Per germline, CDR1 SQVTM and CDR2 ANQGSEA. This CDR3 comprises 12 residues. Germline trimming cut 4 bases from V and 3 bases from J; bases unmatched to any gene: 3. Here the CDR3 reads CSVVGGGYEQYF. CDR3 DNA sequence: TGCAGCGTTGTAGGGGGCGGCTACGAGCAGTACTTC.

This clone was detected only a few times. V and J are TRBV15 and TRBJ2-1, with 9 nucleotides matching TRBD1. The CDR3 runs 15 residues. The germline CDR1 and CDR2 sequences are LNHNV and YYDKDF (reference sequence). V trimming: 7 bases; J trimming: 9 bases; junction bases outside the gene matches: 13. The CDR3 reads CATNDPGQGVGEQFF. CDR3 DNA sequence: TGTGCCACCAACGACCCGGGACAGGGAGTGGGTGAGCAGTTCTTC. Supplemented by reference TRBV15 and TRBJ2-1, the full variable domain reads DAMVIQNPRYQVTQFGKPVTLSCSQTLNHNVMYWYQQKSSQAPKLLFHYYDKDFNNEADTPDNFQSRRPNTSFCFLDIRSPGLGDTAMYLCATNDPGQGVGEQFFGPGTRLTVL.

This clone occurred once. The chain has TRBV28 and TRBJ1-2; a possible D gene is TRBD1 (6 bases). This CDR3 spans 13 amino acids. The germline gives CDR1 MDHEN, CDR2 SYDVKM. Trimming took 6 bases from V and 6 from J, leaving 14 bases between them. CDR3 nucleotides: TGTGCCAGCAGGGTCTCCCCAGGGGATGGCTACACCTTC. This sequence encodes CASRVSPGDGYTF.

The CDR3 sequence: CASSPSLVGQPQHF. CDR3 bases: TGTGCCAGCAGCCCTAGCCTGGTAGGTCAGCCCCAGCATTTT. The chain has TRBV9 and TRBJ1-5, with no clear D. Germline V gene lookup returns CDR1 SGDLS and CDR2 YYNGEE. The V and J ends lost 4 bases and 6 bases respectively, with 14 bases between them. The CDR3 length is 14 residues.

This clone occurred once. The V gene is TRBV4-2, the J gene TRBJ2-3, with a possible D match to TRBD2 (6 bases). The CDR3 runs 15 residues. Germline assignment: CDR1 LGHNA and CDR2 YNFKEQ. V lost 4 bases to trimming and J lost 0 bases, with 11 bases between them. The CDR3 coding sequence is TGTGCCAGCAGCCTCAGCGGGTTTAGCACAGATACGCAGTATTTT. This translates into CASSLSGFSTDTQYF.